The present T cell receptor (beta chain) was sequenced within a study of cytomegalovirus exposure and HLA in healthy donors. A multiplex PCR was run with 60 Vbeta primers and 13 Jbeta primers. Some clones are missing from TCRdb's copy, which holds only in-frame ones; the method was immunoSEQ multiplex PCR. The table has around 170,000 clones, 82% seen once; the top ten hold 1.5%. Per the germline V gene, CDR1 is LNHDA and CDR2 is SQIVND (reference sequence). The ends lost 4 bases at V and 0 bases at J; junction bases unmatched: 11. This CDR3 comprises 17 residues. V and J are TRBV19 and TRBJ2-7; 8 bases align to TRBD2. Source material: PBMCs. The source of this sequence is a man between 40 and 49 years old in good health and CMV-seronegative. CDR3 in amino acids: CASSTTRGGGTSYEQYF. The CDR3 DNA sequence: TGTGCCAGTAGTACCACCCGGGGGGGCGGGACCTCCTACGAGCAGTACTTC.